This T cell receptor (beta chain) was sequenced during a study of cytomegalovirus exposure and HLA in healthy donors. Findings and limits, study-wide: Most likely, a cluster of highly shared sequence variants arose as a sequencing artifact.

The PCR contained 60 Vbeta and 13 Jbeta primers. Produced via immunoSEQ multiplex PCR; TCRdb's table is partial and in-frame only. The repertoire holds tens of thousands of clones, with around 80% as singletons. Concerning this clone: Its antigen is undetermined.

After removal of 1 base from V and 0 bases from J, the junction contained 5 bases not matched to a gene. Germline CDR1 SGHVS, CDR2 FQNEAQ. The CDR3 is 17 residues long. J is TRBJ2-1 and V is TRBV7-8; 8 bases align to TRBD2. The sample consisted of PBMCs. The receptor comes from a man aged 50-60 years in good health and CMV-seropositive. DNA for the CDR3: TGTGCCAGCAGCTTAGTCGCTAGCGGGCACTCCTACAATGAGCAGTTCTTC. This encodes CASSLVASGHSYNEQFF. Together with reference TRBV7-8 and TRBJ2-1, the CDR3 gives the full variable domain: GAGVSQSPRYKVAKRGQDVALRCDPISGHVSLFWYQQALGQGPEFLTYFQNEAQLDKSGLPSDRFFAERPEGSVSTLKIQRTQQEDSAVYLCASSLVASGHSYNEQFFGPGTRLTVL.